This entry lists 21 T cell receptor beta chains sequenced from one sample in a study of patients and donors after allogeneic stem cell transplantation. From the RT-PCR reads, TCRdb called clonotypes with MiXCR, one entry per CDR3 protein. The sample consists of about 210,000 distinct CDR3 sequences, around two fifths of them appearing once. Source material: blood, either unsorted or a sorted T cell fraction (not recorded which). The origin of the receptors is a human donor who was either an allogeneic HSCT recipient or a stem cell or donor lymphocyte infusion donor (not recorded which). It is not recorded whose cells these are; they may come from a transplant donor.

Only a few counts were recorded for this clonotype. The gene calls are TRBV9 and TRBJ1-1, with D unclear. The V and J ends lost 0 bases and 6 bases respectively, with 12 bases between them. This CDR3 has 14 residues. Looked up from germline, CDR1 is SGDLS and CDR2 is YYNGEE. The CDR3 coding sequence is TGTGCCAGCAGCGTAGACCCCCAAAGTCCTGAAGCTTTCTTT. It translates to CASSVDPQSPEAFF.

V is TRBV28 and J is TRBJ1-3; unclear D gene. CDR1 MDHEN and CDR2 SYDVKM come from the germline V gene. CDR3 length: 13 residues. The ends were cut back, 3 bases at V and 10 bases at J, with 13 bases in the middle. Here the CDR3 reads CASSLGRRTTIYF. CDR3 DNA sequence: TGTGCCAGCAGTTTGGGAAGGAGGACGACCATATATTTT.

The sample holds a few counts of this clonotype. The chain employs TRBV3-1 and TRBJ1-2; D uncertain. The CDR3 has 15 amino acids. Germline V gene data show CDR1 as LGHDT and CDR2 as YNNKEL (reference sequence). The V gene lost 1 base and the J gene lost 0 bases, with 9 bases spanning the gap. This CDR3 reads CASSQVYLPNYGYTF. The CDR3 DNA follows: TGTGCCAGCAGCCAAGTGTATCTACCTAACTATGGCTACACCTTC.

The chain couples TRBV5-5 to TRBJ2-7, with 7 bases that match TRBD2. The germline V gene encodes CDR1 SGHKS and CDR2 YYEKEE (reference sequence). Trimming cost V 4 bases and J 0 bases; bases outside gene matches: 7. This CDR3 has 15 amino acids. DNA for the CDR3: TGTGCCAGCAGCGGAGGACGGACTAGCTCCTACGAGCAGTACTTC. Amino acids: CASSGGRTSSYEQYF.

A few counts support this clonotype. The rearrangement uses TRBV12-3 or TRBV12-4 and TRBJ2-5; the D gene is possibly TRBD2 (6 bases). The CDR3 is made up of 15 amino acids. Trimming took 6 bases from V and 5 from J, leaving 19 bases between them. The CDR3 loop is CASSKLGGPRETQYF. In DNA form, the CDR3 reads TGTGCCAGCAGCAAACTGGGGGGACCACGCGAGACCCAGTACTTC.

V is TRBV21-1 and J is TRBJ1-4. TRBV21-1 counts as a pseudogene. The CDR3 consists of 17 residues. The CDR3, as DNA: TGTGCCAGCAGCAAAGTGGTATCGGAGGCTTCTAATGAAAAACTGTTTTTT. Translation gives CASSKVVSEASNEKLFF.

This clonotype has more than one count but fewer than ten. This chain joins TRBV12-3 or TRBV12-4 and TRBJ1-3, with D possibly being TRBD1 (5 bases). CDR3 size: 17 residues. V was pared by 5 bases and J by 2 bases, with 19 bases between. The CDR3 reads CASSRTGLRAAGNTIYF. CDR3 coding DNA: TGTGCCAGCAGTAGAACGGGACTCCGGGCGGCTGGAAACACCATATATTTT.

This clonotype occurred once. This chain joins TRBV6-1 and TRBJ2-1; D unclear. CDR3 length: 17 residues. Germline V gives CDR1 MNHNS, CDR2 SASEGT. Trimming cost V 6 bases and J 2 bases, with 20 bases left between them. CDR3 in amino acids: CASSPERMTYPYNEQFF. The CDR3 bases are TGTGCCAGCAGCCCTGAAAGGATGACATACCCCTACAATGAGCAGTTCTTC.

The rearrangement uses TRBV28 and TRBJ1-5, with D hard to call. There are 17 residues in the CDR3. Germline CDR1 and CDR2: MDHEN and SYDVKM. Trimming removed 8 bases at V and 5 bases at J, with 25 bases between. The CDR3 protein is CASRQSGGINTHQPQHF. Written as DNA, the CDR3 is TGTGCCAGCCGCCAAAGTGGTGGTATTAATACCCATCAGCCCCAGCATTTT.

The chain couples TRBV18 to TRBJ2-3; D is possibly TRBD1 or TRBD2 (5 bases each). V was shortened by 0 bases and J by 3 bases, with 7 bases between the two germline ends. Germline CDR1 is KGHSH and CDR2 is LQKENI. The CDR3 runs 14 residues. Here the CDR3 reads CASSPPGRTDTQYF. As DNA, the CDR3 is TGTGCCAGCTCACCACCGGGACGTACAGATACGCAGTATTTT. Filled out from reference TRBV18 and TRBJ2-3, the complete variable domain reads NAGVMQNPRHLVRRRGQEARLRCSPMKGHSHVYWYRQLPEEGLKFMVYLQKENIIDESGMPKERFSAEFPKEGPSILRIQQVVRGDSAAYFCASSPPGRTDTQYFGPGTRLTVL.

The rearrangement uses TRBV9 and TRBJ1-1, with 9 bases that match TRBD1. Unmatched junction bases numbered 10, after V lost 4 bases and J lost 6 bases. CDR1 is SGDLS and CDR2 is YYNGEE in the germline V gene. The length of the CDR3 is 15 residues. CDR3 sequence reads: CASSPRMGQGAEAFF. The CDR3 DNA sequence: TGTGCCAGCAGCCCCCGAATGGGACAGGGCGCTGAAGCTTTCTTT.

V usage is TRBV3-1 and J usage is TRBJ1-1; a possible D gene is TRBD1 (6 bases). Germline-derived CDR1 and CDR2 are LGHDT and YNNKEL (reference sequence). The CDR3 length is 12 residues. Trimming shortened V by 10 bases and J by 1 base, and 10 bases separated the two germline ends. In DNA, the CDR3 is TGTGCCACCCAGACAGGGAACACTGAAGCTTTCTTT. Its protein product is CATQTGNTEAFF.

In its sample, this clonotype was seen a few times. The chain carries TRBV4-3 and TRBJ2-6, with D possibly TRBD1 on 6 matching bases. Trimming took off 3 bases at V and 0 bases at J, with 21 bases between the two ends. The CDR3 is 20 residues long. The germline V gene has CDR1 LGHNA and CDR2 YSLEER. CDR3 residues: CASSHPLIFRGNSGANVLTF. The CDR3 DNA sequence: TGCGCCAGCAGCCACCCACTCATCTTTAGGGGGAACTCTGGGGCCAACGTCCTGACTTTC.

The chain uses TRBV5-1 and TRBJ2-3, with D perhaps TRBD1 (6 bases). Germline assignment: CDR1 SGHRS and CDR2 YFSETQ. The CDR3 runs 13 residues. V was shortened by 4 bases and J by 6 bases, with 12 bases between the two germline ends. The CDR3 sequence: CASSPRTADTQYF. The CDR3 region has the DNA TGCGCCAGCAGCCCCAGGACAGCCGATACGCAGTATTTT. Variable domain in full (rest from reference TRBV5-1 and TRBJ2-3): KAGVTQTPRYLIKTRGQQVTLSCSPISGHRSVSWYQQTPGQGLQFLFEYFSETQRNKGNFPGRFSGRQFSNSRSEMNVSTLELGDSALYLCASSPRTADTQYFGPGTRLTVL.

This clonotype has just a few counts. The V and J genes are TRBV2 and TRBJ1-5; D is undetermined. Trimming removed 6 bases from V and 2 bases from J, with 2 bases in between. The germline CDR1 and CDR2 sequences are SNHLY and FYNNEI. The CDR3 sequence is 11 residues long. The CDR3 coding sequence is TGTGCCAGCAGGGGCAATCAGCCCCAGCATTTT. The encoded protein is CASRGNQPQHF.

J is TRBJ2-2 and V is TRBV6-6; D gene ambiguous. V was shortened by 1 base and J by 1 base, with 10 bases between the two germline ends. CDR1 is MNHNY, CDR2 SVGAGI, per germline (reference sequence). This CDR3 spans 16 amino acids. The CDR3 spells CASSYFDLVNTGELFF. The CDR3 bases are TGTGCCAGCAGTTACTTTGACCTAGTGAACACCGGGGAGCTGTTTTTT.

V gene TRBV2 combines with J gene TRBJ1-3; D not certain. The CDR3 is 12 residues long. Germline V lookup: CDR1 SNHLY, CDR2 FYNNEI. V was pared by 3 bases and J by 3 bases, with 3 bases between. The CDR3 loop reads CASSESGNTIYF. The CDR3 DNA sequence: TGTGCCAGCAGTGAGAGTGGAAACACCATATATTTT.

The rearrangement joins TRBV7-6 to TRBJ2-4; the D call may be TRBD1 or TRBD2 (5 bases each). This CDR3 comprises 11 residues. V lost 4 bases to trimming and J lost 15 bases, with 13 bases between them. Looked up from germline, CDR1 is SGHVS and CDR2 is FNYEAQ. The CDR3 protein is CASSSRDELYF. CDR3 sequence (DNA): TGTGCCAGCAGCTCTAGGGACGAGTTGTACTTC.

This clonotype was observed a handful of times. This chain uses TRBV20-1 with TRBJ1-5, with TRBD1 matching over 7 bases. The germline CDR1 and CDR2 sequences are DFQATT and SNEGSKA (reference sequence). Germline trimming cut 6 bases from V and 0 bases from J; bases unmatched to any gene: 8. This CDR3 spans 15 amino acids. The CDR3: CSASRDSNSNQPQHF. CDR3 DNA sequence: TGCAGTGCGAGCCGGGACAGTAATAGCAATCAGCCCCAGCATTTT.

This clonotype was counted between two and nine times. The V call is TRBV12-3 or TRBV12-4, the J call TRBJ2-2; D is unclear. Deletions cut 3 bases from V and 7 bases from J, with 6 bases between. The CDR3 runs 12 residues. This CDR3 is CASSFESGELFF. The CDR3 DNA sequence: TGTGCCAGCAGTTTCGAAAGCGGGGAGCTGTTTTTT.

This chain joins TRBV12-3 or TRBV12-4 and TRBJ1-6; 7 bases agree with TRBD1. The V segment lost 7 bases and the J segment 8 bases; nucleotides outside the gene matches: 8. The CDR3 is made up of 14 amino acids. The CDR3: CASNGDSRYSPLHF. The CDR3 nucleotides are TGTGCCAGCAACGGGGACAGCCGGTATTCACCCCTCCACTTT.